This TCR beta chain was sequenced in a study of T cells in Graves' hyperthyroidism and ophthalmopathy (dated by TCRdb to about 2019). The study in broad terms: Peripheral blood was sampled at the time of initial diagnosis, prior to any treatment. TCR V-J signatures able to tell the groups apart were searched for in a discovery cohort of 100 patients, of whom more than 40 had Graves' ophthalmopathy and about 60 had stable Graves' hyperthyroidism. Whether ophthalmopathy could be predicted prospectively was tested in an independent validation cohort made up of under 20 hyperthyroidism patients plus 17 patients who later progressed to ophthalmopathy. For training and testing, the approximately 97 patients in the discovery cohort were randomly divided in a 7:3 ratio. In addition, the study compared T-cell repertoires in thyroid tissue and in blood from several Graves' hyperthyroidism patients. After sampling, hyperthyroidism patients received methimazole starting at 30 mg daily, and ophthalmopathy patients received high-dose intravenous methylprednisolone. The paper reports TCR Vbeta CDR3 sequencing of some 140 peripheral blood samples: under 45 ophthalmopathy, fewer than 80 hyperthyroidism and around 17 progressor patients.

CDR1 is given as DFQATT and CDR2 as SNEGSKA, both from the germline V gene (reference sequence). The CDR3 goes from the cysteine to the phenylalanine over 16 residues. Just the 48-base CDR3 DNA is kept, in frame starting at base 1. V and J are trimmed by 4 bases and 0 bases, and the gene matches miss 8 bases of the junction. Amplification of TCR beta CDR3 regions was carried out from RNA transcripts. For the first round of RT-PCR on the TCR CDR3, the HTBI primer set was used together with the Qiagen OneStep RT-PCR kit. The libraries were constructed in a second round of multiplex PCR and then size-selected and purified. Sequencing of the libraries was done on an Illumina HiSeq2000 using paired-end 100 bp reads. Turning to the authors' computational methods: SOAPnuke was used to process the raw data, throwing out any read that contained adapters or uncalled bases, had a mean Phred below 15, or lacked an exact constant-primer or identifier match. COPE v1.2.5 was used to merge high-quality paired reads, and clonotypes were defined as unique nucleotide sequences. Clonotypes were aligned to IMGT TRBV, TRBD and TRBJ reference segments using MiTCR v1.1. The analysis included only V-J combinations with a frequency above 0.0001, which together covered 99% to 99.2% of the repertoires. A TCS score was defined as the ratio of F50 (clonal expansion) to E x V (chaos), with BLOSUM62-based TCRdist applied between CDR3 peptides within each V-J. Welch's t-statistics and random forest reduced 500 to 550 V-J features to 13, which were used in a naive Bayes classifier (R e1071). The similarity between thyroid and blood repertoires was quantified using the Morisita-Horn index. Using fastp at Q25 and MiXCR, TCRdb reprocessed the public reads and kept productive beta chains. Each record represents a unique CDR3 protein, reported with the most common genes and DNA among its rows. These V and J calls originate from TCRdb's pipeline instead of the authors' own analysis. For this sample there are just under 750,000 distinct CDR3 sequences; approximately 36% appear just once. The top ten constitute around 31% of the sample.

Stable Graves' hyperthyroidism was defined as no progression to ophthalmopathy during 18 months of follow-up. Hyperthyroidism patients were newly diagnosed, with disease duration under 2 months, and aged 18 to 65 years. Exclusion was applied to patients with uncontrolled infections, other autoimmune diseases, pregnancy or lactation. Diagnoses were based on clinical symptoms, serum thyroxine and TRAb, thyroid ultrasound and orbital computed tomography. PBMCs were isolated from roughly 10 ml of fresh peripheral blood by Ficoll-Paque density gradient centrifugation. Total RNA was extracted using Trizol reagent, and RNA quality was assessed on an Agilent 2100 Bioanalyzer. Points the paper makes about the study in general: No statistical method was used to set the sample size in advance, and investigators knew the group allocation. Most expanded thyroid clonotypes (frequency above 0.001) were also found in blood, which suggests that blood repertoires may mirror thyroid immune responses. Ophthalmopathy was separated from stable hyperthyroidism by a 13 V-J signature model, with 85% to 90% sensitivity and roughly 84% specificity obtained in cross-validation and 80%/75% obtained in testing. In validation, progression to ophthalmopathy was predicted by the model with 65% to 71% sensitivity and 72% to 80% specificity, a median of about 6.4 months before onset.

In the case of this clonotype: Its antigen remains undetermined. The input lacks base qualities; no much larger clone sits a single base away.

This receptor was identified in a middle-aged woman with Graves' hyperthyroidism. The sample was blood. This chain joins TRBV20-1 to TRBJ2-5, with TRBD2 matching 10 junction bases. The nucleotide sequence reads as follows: TGCAGTGCTATGGGGCTAGCGGGGGCCCACCAAGAGACCCAGTACTTC. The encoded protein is CSAMGLAGAHQETQYF.